This paragraph covers one T cell receptor (beta chain) sequence. Its specificity is not known. The data stem from a study of cytomegalovirus exposure and HLA in healthy donors. Whole-study results and caveats: Later work found most CMV-associated TCR beta chains apparently HLA-restricted. Analyses of presence and absence presupposed an approximately uniform sequencing depth across donors.

Trimming removed 7 bases at V and 5 bases at J, with 9 bases between. Germline CDR1 and CDR2: LNHDA and SQIVND (reference sequence). CDR3 size: 11 residues. The PCR employed 60 Vbeta primers together with 13 Jbeta primers. Here immunoSEQ multiplex PCR was the method, and the copy in TCRdb shows in-frame clones only, minus some. The listing records 68,000 or so clones. The chain uses TRBV19 and TRBJ2-7; D is ambiguous. The sequenced sample consisted of PBMCs. The sequence was obtained from a female donor in good health and CMV-seropositive. In nucleotides, the CDR3 is TGTGCCAGTATGGATAGCAACGAGCAGTACTTC. As protein: CASMDSNEQYF.